The 21 T cell receptor beta chains reported below all come from one sample, sequenced in a study of blood T cell repertoires in COVID-19. The repertoire was sequenced with immunoSEQ multiplex PCR; TCRdb's copy has only in-frame clones and lacks some. The sample has just over 80,000 clones, 81% seen once; the top ten hold approximately 44%. The sample consisted of peripheral blood. All receptors come from a man older than 75 with acute or convalescent COVID-19.

The CDR3 is CSVEGVARSYNEQFF. For the CDR3, the DNA is TGCAGCGTTGAAGGAGTCGCGCGCTCCTACAATGAGCAGTTCTTC. The rearrangement uses TRBV29-1 and TRBJ2-1; D gene ambiguous. The CDR3 runs to 15 residues. CDR1 is SQVTM and CDR2 is ANQGSEA in the germline V gene. Trimming pared 1 base from V and 0 bases from J, leaving 10 bases between.

J is TRBJ2-1 and V is TRBV15; 7 bases match TRBD2. The CDR3 is 16 residues long. Germline V lookup: CDR1 LNHNV, CDR2 YYDKDF (reference sequence). V gave up 0 bases and J gave up 7 bases; unmatched junction bases: 9. CDR3 DNA: TGTGCCACCAGCAGAGAGTTGGGGGGAGGGCTTAATGAGCAGTTCTTC. Amino acid sequence: CATSRELGGGLNEQFF.

This clone was detected only once. The rearrangement uses TRBV27 and TRBJ2-4, with TRBD1 matching 10 bases. CDR3 length equals 16 residues. The ends lost 5 bases at V and 6 bases at J; junction bases unmatched: 10. The germline gives CDR1 MNHEY, CDR2 SMNVEV (reference sequence). The CDR3 protein is CASSTTAGQGLNIQYF. In nucleotides, the CDR3 is TGTGCCAGCAGTACCACCGCGGGACAGGGGCTAAACATTCAGTACTTC.

This rearrangement joins TRBV2 to TRBJ1-5; D perhaps matches TRBD1 (6 bases). V was clipped by 5 bases and J by 6 bases, with 11 bases between them. This CDR3 has 13 amino acids. Germline V gives CDR1 SNHLY, CDR2 FYNNEI. DNA for the CDR3: TGTGCCAGCAGTCGACAGGCGGGTCAGCCCCAGCATTTT. Its translation is CASSRQAGQPQHF.

This clone has a single count. This chain uses TRBV11-1 with TRBJ2-7, with 10 nucleotides matching TRBD1. Per germline, CDR1 SGHAT and CDR2 FQDESV (reference sequence). The ends lost 4 bases at V and 5 bases at J; junction bases unmatched: 11. The CDR3 spans 16 residues. The CDR3 here is CASSSIKGQGSNEQYF. In DNA form, the CDR3 reads TGTGCCAGCAGCTCTATCAAGGGACAGGGGTCCAACGAGCAGTACTTC.

CDR3 sequence reads: CASRREYNSPLHF. In nucleotides, the CDR3 is TGTGCCAGCAGACGGGAGTATAATTCACCCCTCCACTTT. This chain connects TRBV28 to TRBJ1-6; D is uncertain. V was pared by 6 bases and J by 4 bases, with 7 bases between. The CDR3 is 13 amino acids. Germline lookup yields CDR1 MDHEN and CDR2 SYDVKM.

This clone turned up a few times. This chain connects TRBV12-5 to TRBJ1-1, with D possibly being TRBD1 (6 bases). Trimming shortened V by 0 bases and J by 0 bases, and 14 bases separated the two germline ends. CDR3 length equals 17 residues. Germline lookup yields CDR1 LGHNT and CDR2 FRNRAP. The CDR3 region has the DNA TGTGCTAGTGGTTTGGTACAGAGGACAGTTTTGAACACTGAAGCTTTCTTT. Translation gives CASGLVQRTVLNTEAFF.

The gene calls are TRBV5-6 and TRBJ2-7, with a weak D call TRBD1 (6 bases). V was trimmed by 4 bases and J by 4 bases, leaving 15 bases between them. Per germline, CDR1 SGHDT and CDR2 YYEEEE. The CDR3 has 14 amino acids. The CDR3 spells CASSVGQRAYEQYF. The CDR3 DNA reads as TGTGCCAGCAGCGTCGGACAGAGAGCTTACGAGCAGTACTTC.

The DNA for the CDR3 is TGTGCCAGCAGTTACTCGGCGAACACTGAAGCTTTCTTT. Translating it yields CASSYSANTEAFF. This chain uses TRBV6-5 with TRBJ1-1; D not certain. Germline V CDR1 and CDR2: MNHEY, SVGAGI. The length of the CDR3 is 13 residues. Between the trimmed V and J ends, which lost 0 bases and 1 base, there was a span of 3 bases.

This clone was seen a single time. The CDR3 reads CASSEAGYTEAFF. The CDR3 nucleotides are TGTGCCAGCAGTGAGGCGGGCTACACTGAAGCTTTCTTT. The chain combines TRBV6-4 with TRBJ1-1; no firm D call. Germline V gene sequence: CDR1 MRHNA, CDR2 SNTAGT. The CDR3 spans 13 residues. V lost 3 bases and J 3 bases, leaving 8 bases between the germline ends.

This sequence joins TRBV19 and TRBJ2-5; D is perhaps TRBD2 (6 bases). Deletions cut 3 bases from V and 1 base from J, with 12 bases between. This CDR3 region has 15 residues. Germline CDR1 reads LNHDA; CDR2 reads SQIVND (reference sequence). CDR3 loop: CASSMSASVQETQYF. The CDR3 coding sequence is TGTGCCAGTAGTATGTCGGCTAGCGTCCAAGAGACCCAGTACTTC. The full variable domain, with the rest looked up from reference TRBV19 and TRBJ2-5, is DGGITQSPKYLFRKEGQNVTLSCEQNLNHDAMYWYRQDPGQGLRLIYYSQIVNDFQKGDIAEGYSVSREKKESFPLTVTSAQKNPTAFYLCASSMSASVQETQYFGPGTRLLVL.

The chain is built from TRBV6-5 and TRBJ1-6; no clear D gene. Germline loops: CDR1 MNHEY, CDR2 SVGAGI. The CDR3 has 14 residues. V was clipped by 0 bases and J by 8 bases, with 8 bases between them. This CDR3 is CASSYSYGDSPLHF. Written as DNA, the CDR3 is TGTGCCAGCAGTTACTCGTACGGGGATTCACCCCTCCACTTT.

V gene TRBV6-5 combines with J gene TRBJ2-3, with TRBD2 as a possible D gene (6 bases). Germline loops: CDR1 MNHEY, CDR2 SVGAGI. V lost 9 bases, J lost 4 bases, and 17 bases lay in between. CDR3 length: 14 amino acids. CDR3 DNA sequence: TGTGCCAGGGAATCTAGCGAGAGGCCAGATACGCAGTATTTT. Residues: CARESSERPDTQYF.

V is TRBV10-3 and J is TRBJ2-7, with TRBD2 as a possible D gene (5 bases). The CDR3 loop spans 13 amino acids. Germline CDR1 is ENHRY and CDR2 is SYGVKD. The ends were cut back, 4 bases at V and 2 bases at J, with 9 bases in the middle. The CDR3 sequence: CAISGAGTYEQYF. CDR3 DNA: TGTGCCATCAGTGGGGCCGGGACCTACGAGCAGTACTTC.

This chain links TRBV6-5 with TRBJ1-2; 10 nucleotides line up with TRBD1. J gave up 6 bases and V 2 bases, and 6 bases lay outside the gene matches. Germline lookup yields CDR1 MNHEY and CDR2 SVGAGI. The CDR3 totals 15 residues. CDR3 DNA sequence: TGTGCCAGCAGTTACCCCGGGACAGGGGTGAATGGCTACACCTTC. It encodes CASSYPGTGVNGYTF.

The chain couples TRBV5-6 to TRBJ2-3; 8 bases agree with TRBD1. Germline V gives CDR1 SGHDT, CDR2 YYEEEE. Unmatched junction bases numbered 11, after V lost 2 bases and J lost 6 bases. This CDR3 has 16 residues. The CDR3 DNA follows: TGTGCCAGCAGCTTCCGGACAGGGTTAATGGCGGATACGCAGTATTTT. This translates into CASSFRTGLMADTQYF. The full variable domain, in which reference TRBV5-6 and TRBJ2-3 provide the parts outside the CDR3, is DAGVTQSPTHLIKTRGQQVTLRCSPKSGHDTVSWYQQALGQGPQFIFQYYEEEERQRGNFPDRFSGHQFPNYSSELNVNALLLGDSALYLCASSFRTGLMADTQYFGPGTRLTVL.

The gene calls are TRBV27 and TRBJ2-7, with D tentatively TRBD1 (6 bases). The CDR3 is 14 residues long. Germline CDR1 is MNHEY and CDR2 is SMNVEV (reference sequence). Trimming stripped 3 bases from V and 3 bases from J, with 12 bases between. CDR3 nucleotide sequence: TGTGCCAGCAGTTTCAACAGGGTGTACTACGAGCAGTACTTC. Translation: CASSFNRVYYEQYF.

The chain employs TRBV28 and TRBJ2-7, with 7 bases fitting TRBD1. Germline CDR1 reads MDHEN; CDR2 reads SYDVKM. The V and J ends lost 5 bases and 5 bases, in that order; junction bases with no gene match: 12. The CDR3 totals 15 residues. The CDR3 sequence: CASSILPTGLHEQYF. The DNA of the CDR3 is TGTGCCAGCAGTATCCTCCCGACAGGGTTACACGAGCAGTACTTC.

This clone was detected only a few times. As DNA, the CDR3 is TGTGCCAGTAGTAACTTAGCGGAATCCGAGCAGTACTTC. This encodes CASSNLAESEQYF. The chain links TRBV19 to TRBJ2-7, with D possibly being TRBD2 (6 bases). Germline V lookup: CDR1 LNHDA, CDR2 SQIVND (reference sequence). This CDR3 is 13 amino acids long. V lost 4 bases, J lost 6 bases, and 13 bases lay in between.

CDR3 nucleotide sequence: TGTGCCAGCTCACCCCTACAGGGCGCAGATACGCAGTATTTT. Translating gives CASSPLQGADTQYF. The gene calls are TRBV18 and TRBJ2-3; D is perhaps TRBD1 (6 bases). V gave up 3 bases and J gave up 4 bases, with 11 bases separating them. This CDR3 contains 14 residues. Looked up from germline, CDR1 is KGHSH and CDR2 is LQKENI.

V is TRBV7-6 and J is TRBJ2-3; 13 nucleotides align to TRBD2. V shed 5 bases, J shed 0 bases, and the junction held 5 bases outside the gene matches. The CDR3 is 17 residues long. Germline V gene sequence: CDR1 SGHVS, CDR2 FNYEAQ. CDR3 residues: CASSGGLAGSSTDTQYF. CDR3 sequence (DNA): TGTGCCAGCAGCGGGGGACTAGCGGGATCTAGCACAGATACGCAGTATTTT.